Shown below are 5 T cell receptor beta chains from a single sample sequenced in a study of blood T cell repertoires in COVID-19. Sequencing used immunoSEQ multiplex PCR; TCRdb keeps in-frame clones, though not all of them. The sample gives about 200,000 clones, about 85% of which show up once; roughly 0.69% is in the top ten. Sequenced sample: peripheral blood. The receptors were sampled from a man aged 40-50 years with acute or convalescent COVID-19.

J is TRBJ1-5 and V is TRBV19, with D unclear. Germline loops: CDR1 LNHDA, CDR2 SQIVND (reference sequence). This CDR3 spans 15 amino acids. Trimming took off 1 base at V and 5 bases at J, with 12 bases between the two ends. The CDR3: CASSIGGYLHQPQHF. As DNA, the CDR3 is TGTGCCAGTAGTATAGGCGGCTACCTCCATCAGCCCCAGCATTTT.

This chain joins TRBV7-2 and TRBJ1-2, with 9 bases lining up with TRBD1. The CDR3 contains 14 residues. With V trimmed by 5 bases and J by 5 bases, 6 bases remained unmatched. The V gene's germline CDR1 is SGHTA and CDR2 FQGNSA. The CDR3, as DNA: TGTGCCAGCAGCCTAGGGACAGGGAGTTATGGCTACACCTTC. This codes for CASSLGTGSYGYTF.

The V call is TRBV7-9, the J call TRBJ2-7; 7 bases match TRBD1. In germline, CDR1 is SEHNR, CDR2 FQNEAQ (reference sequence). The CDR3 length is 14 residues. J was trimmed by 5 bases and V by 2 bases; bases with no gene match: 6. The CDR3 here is CASSLRDRVDEQYF. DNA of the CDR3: TGTGCCAGCAGCTTACGCGACAGGGTGGACGAGCAGTACTTC.

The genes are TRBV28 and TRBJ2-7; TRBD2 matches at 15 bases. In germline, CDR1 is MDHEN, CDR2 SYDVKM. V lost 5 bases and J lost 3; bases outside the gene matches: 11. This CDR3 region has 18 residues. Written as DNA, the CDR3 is TGTGCCAGCAGTCAACCAGGGACTAGCGGGAGGTCTATCTACGAGCAGTACTTC. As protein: CASSQPGTSGRSIYEQYF.

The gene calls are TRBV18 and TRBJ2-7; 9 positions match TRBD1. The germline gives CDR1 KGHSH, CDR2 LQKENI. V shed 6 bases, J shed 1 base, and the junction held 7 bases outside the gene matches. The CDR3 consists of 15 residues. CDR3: CASSAAGTGSYEQYF. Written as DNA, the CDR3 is TGTGCCAGCTCCGCAGCAGGGACAGGGTCCTACGAGCAGTACTTC.